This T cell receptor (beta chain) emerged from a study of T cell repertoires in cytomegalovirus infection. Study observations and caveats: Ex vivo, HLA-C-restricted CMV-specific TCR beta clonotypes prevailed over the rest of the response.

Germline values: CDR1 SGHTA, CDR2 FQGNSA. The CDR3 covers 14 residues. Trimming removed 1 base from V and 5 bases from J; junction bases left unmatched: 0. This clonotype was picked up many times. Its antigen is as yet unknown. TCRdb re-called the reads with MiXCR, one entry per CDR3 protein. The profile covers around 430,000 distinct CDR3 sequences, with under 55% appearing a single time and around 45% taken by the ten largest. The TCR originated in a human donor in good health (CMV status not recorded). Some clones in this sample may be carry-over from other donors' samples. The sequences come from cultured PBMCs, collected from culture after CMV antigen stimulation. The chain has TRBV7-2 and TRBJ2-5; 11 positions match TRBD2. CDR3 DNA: TGTGCCAGCAGCTTAGGGACTAGCGGGGAGACCCAGTACTTC. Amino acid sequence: CASSLGTSGETQYF.